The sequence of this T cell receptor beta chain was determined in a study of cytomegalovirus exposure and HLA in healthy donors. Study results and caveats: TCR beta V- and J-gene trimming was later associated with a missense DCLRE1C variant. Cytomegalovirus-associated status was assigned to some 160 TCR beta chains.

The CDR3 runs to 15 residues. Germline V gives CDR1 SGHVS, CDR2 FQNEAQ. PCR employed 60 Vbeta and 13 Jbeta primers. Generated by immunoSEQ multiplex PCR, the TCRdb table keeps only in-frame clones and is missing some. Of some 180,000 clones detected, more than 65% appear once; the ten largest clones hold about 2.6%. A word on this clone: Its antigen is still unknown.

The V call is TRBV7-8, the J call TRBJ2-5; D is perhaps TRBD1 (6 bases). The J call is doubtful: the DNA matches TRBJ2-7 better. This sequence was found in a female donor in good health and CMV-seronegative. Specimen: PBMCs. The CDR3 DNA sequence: TGTGCCAGCAGCCCACAGGGTTTGCTTTCCTACGAGCAGTACTTC. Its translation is CASSPQGLLSYEQYF.